The 25 T cell receptor beta chains in this list originate from one sample, sequenced in a study of T cell changes during pregnancy in multiple sclerosis. Generated by immunoSEQ multiplex PCR, the TCRdb table keeps only in-frame clones and is missing some. The sample consists of about 100,000 clones, approximately 94% of them appearing once. Here the sequenced sample was peripheral blood, taken before pregnancy. The receptors were sampled from a female donor with multiple sclerosis, enrolled in a pregnancy study.

The V gene is TRBV5-1, the J gene TRBJ1-1, with 9 nucleotides matching TRBD1. CDR1 and CDR2 from the germline V gene are SGHRS and YFSETQ. The CDR3 has 15 amino acids. Trimming took 2 bases from V and 4 from J; bases not matched to a gene: 6. In DNA, the CDR3 is TGCGCCAGCAGCTTTTGGGACAGGGCGGGCACTGAAGCTTTCTTT. This encodes CASSFWDRAGTEAFF.

V gene TRBV5-1 combines with J gene TRBJ1-5; TRBD1 aligns across 9 bases. Germline V gene sequence: CDR1 SGHRS, CDR2 YFSETQ. The CDR3 sequence is 13 residues long. The V and J ends lost 3 bases and 5 bases, in that order; junction bases with no gene match: 0. The CDR3 is CASSWTGDQPQHF. In DNA form, the CDR3 reads TGCGCCAGCAGCTGGACAGGGGATCAGCCCCAGCATTTT.

CDR3 in amino acids: CASSLTSGLTDTQYF. CDR3 nucleotide sequence: TGTGCCAGCAGTCTGACTAGCGGGCTCACAGATACGCAGTATTTT. The chain combines TRBV28 with TRBJ2-3, with 10 bases that match TRBD2. The germline V gene has CDR1 MDHEN and CDR2 SYDVKM. V was pared by 5 bases and J by 2 bases, with 4 bases of the junction left unmatched. The CDR3 runs 15 residues.

A single count supports this clone. V is TRBV5-6 and J is TRBJ1-1; 7 bases map to TRBD1. The CDR3 length is 15 residues. Germline values: CDR1 SGHDT, CDR2 YYEEEE. Trimming removed 4 bases from V and 0 bases from J; junction bases left unmatched: 6. This chain's CDR3 is CASSVPQGVNTEAFF. The DNA of the CDR3 is TGTGCCAGCAGCGTTCCCCAGGGGGTGAACACTGAAGCTTTCTTT.

The V call is TRBV29-1, the J call TRBJ2-1; 8 nucleotides line up with TRBD1. Germline values: CDR1 SQVTM, CDR2 ANQGSEA. The junction had 4 bases not matched to a gene; V was cut back by 4 bases and J by 2 bases. The CDR3 has 14 amino acids. The DNA for the CDR3 is TGCAGCGTTGTACCGGGACAGGCCTACAATGAGCAGTTCTTC. It translates to CSVVPGQAYNEQFF.

The chain uses TRBV6-6 and TRBJ2-2; maybe TRBD2 (5 bases). This CDR3 is 14 amino acids long. V lost 2 bases to trimming and J lost 5 bases, with 9 bases between them. The germline gives CDR1 MNHNY, CDR2 SVGAGI (reference sequence). The CDR3 region is CASSYGSWTGELFF. The CDR3 DNA reads TGTGCCAGCAGTTACGGGAGTTGGACCGGGGAGCTGTTTTTT.

The chain is built from TRBV30 and TRBJ2-7, with 11 bases that match TRBD1. V gave up 8 bases and J gave up 4 bases; unmatched junction bases: 7. Germline CDR1 is GTSNPN and CDR2 is SVGIG (reference sequence). CDR3 length: 13 residues. This chain's CDR3 is CAGSGTGGYEQYF. The CDR3, as DNA: TGTGCCGGTTCCGGGACAGGGGGTTACGAGCAGTACTTC.

The V gene is TRBV5-1, the J gene TRBJ2-7, with a possible D match to TRBD1 (6 bases). V lost 3 bases, J lost 2 bases, and 15 bases lay in between. The CDR3 spans 15 residues. Germline assignment: CDR1 SGHRS and CDR2 YFSETQ. CDR3 protein: CASSSGQILTYEQYF. Written as DNA, the CDR3 is TGCGCCAGCAGCTCCGGACAGATTCTTACCTACGAGCAGTACTTC.

This sequence joins TRBV9 and TRBJ2-5; 8 bases align to TRBD2. V lost 0 bases to trimming and J lost 5 bases; unmatched junction nucleotides: 9. This CDR3 is built from 16 residues. Per germline, CDR1 SGDLS and CDR2 YYNGEE. CDR3 sequence: CASSVAGGRAGETQYF. CDR3 coding DNA: TGTGCCAGCAGCGTAGCGGGAGGGAGGGCCGGGGAGACCCAGTACTTC.

The chain is built from TRBV5-8 and TRBJ2-7, with 8 bases that match TRBD2. V was pared by 5 bases and J by 5 bases, with 18 bases of the junction left unmatched. The CDR3 is made up of 17 amino acids. Germline CDR1 SGHTS, CDR2 YDEGEE. This CDR3 reads CASRRAKGAGVFHEQYF. In DNA, the CDR3 is TGTGCCAGCAGACGAGCAAAGGGAGCGGGAGTCTTCCACGAGCAGTACTTC.

This clone showed up just a few times. The chain uses TRBV4-2 and TRBJ1-5; no clear D gene. The germline V gene has CDR1 LGHNA and CDR2 YNFKEQ. The length of the CDR3 is 13 residues. V shed 0 bases and J shed 6 bases, with 6 bases lying between them. The CDR3 spells CASSQDRIQPQHF. CDR3 DNA: TGTGCCAGCAGCCAAGATCGTATTCAGCCCCAGCATTTT.

The chain has TRBV30 and TRBJ2-1, with D hard to call. V was pared by 0 bases and J by 5 bases, with 11 bases between. The CDR3 runs to 14 residues. Germline CDR1 and CDR2: GTSNPN and SVGIG (reference sequence). This CDR3 reads CAWSVGQANNEQFF. CDR3 sequence (DNA): TGTGCCTGGAGTGTCGGCCAGGCTAACAATGAGCAGTTCTTC.

This sequence joins TRBV15 and TRBJ1-5, with D perhaps matching TRBD1 (5 bases). This CDR3 is built from 18 residues. The V end lost 3 bases, the J end lost 5 bases, and 23 bases lay between the germline ends. CDR1 LNHNV and CDR2 YYDKDF come from the germline V gene (reference sequence). The CDR3 spells CATSSPLQGMGFDQPQHF. The DNA for the CDR3 is TGTGCCACCAGCAGCCCCTTGCAGGGTATGGGTTTTGATCAGCCCCAGCATTTT.

V gene TRBV19 combines with J gene TRBJ1-5; possible D gene TRBD1, 5 bases. The CDR3 totals 14 residues. V dropped 3 bases and J dropped 7 bases, with 13 bases sitting between them. Germline V CDR1 and CDR2: LNHDA, SQIVND (reference sequence). This CDR3 is CASSIGGAGQPQHF. CDR3 nucleotides: TGTGCCAGTAGTATCGGAGGGGCTGGACAGCCCCAGCATTTT.

V and J are TRBV13 and TRBJ2-1; D remains unclear. The germline V gene encodes CDR1 PRHDT and CDR2 FYEKMQ (reference sequence). This CDR3 region has 15 residues. V gave up 2 bases and J gave up 0 bases, with 8 bases separating them. CDR3 DNA sequence: TGTGCCAGCAGCTTATTAGCTAGCTCCTACAATGAGCAGTTCTTC. Translated, it gives CASSLLASSYNEQFF. The full variable domain, completed using reference TRBV13 and TRBJ2-1, is AAGVIQSPRHLIKEKRETATLKCYPIPRHDTVYWYQQGPGQDPQFLISFYEKMQSDKGSIPDRFSAQQFSDYHSELNMSSLELGDSALYFCASSLLASSYNEQFFGPGTRLTVL.

The chain joins TRBV9 to TRBJ2-1, with D possibly being TRBD1 (5 bases). CDR1 is SGDLS, CDR2 YYNGEE, per germline. The CDR3 loop spans 15 amino acids. The V gene lost 0 bases and the J gene lost 0 bases, with 7 bases spanning the gap. The DNA of the CDR3 is TGTGCCAGCAGCGTAGGAGACAGCTCCTACAATGAGCAGTTCTTC. This encodes CASSVGDSSYNEQFF.

This clone was recorded once. The rearrangement links TRBV11-1 to TRBJ2-2; 9 bases map to TRBD2. The CDR3 has 15 residues. CDR1 is SGHAT, CDR2 FQDESV, per germline (reference sequence). The V and J ends lost 6 bases and 4 bases, in that order; junction bases with no gene match: 6. Written as DNA, the CDR3 is TGTGCCAGCAGGCTAGCGGGGCAGGGCACCGGGGAGCTGTTTTTT. Residues: CASRLAGQGTGELFF.

This sequence joins TRBV19 and TRBJ1-1; D gene unclear. The V and J ends lost 4 bases and 5 bases respectively, with 11 bases between them. The CDR3 length is 13 residues. Germline assignment: CDR1 LNHDA and CDR2 SQIVND (reference sequence). The DNA for the CDR3 is TGTGCCAGTAGTACCACGGGGTATACTGAAGCTTTCTTT. This encodes CASSTTGYTEAFF.

This chain connects TRBV27 to TRBJ1-2, with D uncertain. Trimming pared 3 bases from V and 4 bases from J, leaving 9 bases between. The V gene's germline CDR1 is MNHEY and CDR2 SMNVEV (reference sequence). The CDR3 has 13 residues. CDR3 protein: CASSFGGPYGYTF. The CDR3, as DNA: TGTGCCAGCAGTTTTGGAGGGCCCTATGGCTACACCTTC.

This chain uses TRBV10-2 with TRBJ1-1; TRBD1 is a possible D gene (5 bases). CDR3 size: 12 residues. Germline V gene data show CDR1 as WSHSY and CDR2 as SAAADI. The V end was cut by 2 bases, the J end by 8 bases, with 9 bases between. In DNA form, the CDR3 reads TGCGCCAGCAGTGAGGTTCGGGGGGAAGCTTTCTTT. Protein sequence: CASSEVRGEAFF.

This chain joins TRBV7-6 and TRBJ1-3, with D possibly TRBD1 on 5 matching bases. Germline V lookup: CDR1 SGHVS, CDR2 FNYEAQ. This CDR3 is 14 amino acids long. The V and J ends lost 5 bases and 3 bases respectively, with 11 bases between them. Here the CDR3 reads CASSPRGSGNTIYF. CDR3 coding DNA: TGTGCCAGCAGCCCAAGGGGCAGTGGAAACACCATATATTTT.

V gene TRBV2 combines with J gene TRBJ2-5; TRBD1 matches at 11 bases. In germline, CDR1 is SNHLY, CDR2 FYNNEI. This CDR3 region has 15 residues. V dropped 8 bases and J dropped 4; count of bases not matched to a gene: 9. CDR3 sequence (DNA): TGTGCCAGCCCCCGGGACAGGGGGGGTAGAGAGACCCAGTACTTC. Protein sequence: CASPRDRGGRETQYF.

V is TRBV27 and J is TRBJ1-5, with 8 bases lining up with TRBD1. V gave up 2 bases and J gave up 1 base; unmatched junction bases: 1. The CDR3 contains 15 residues. CDR1 and CDR2 (germline): MNHEY, SMNVEV (reference sequence). DNA for the CDR3: TGTGCCAGCAGTTTACAGGGGGCGAGCAATCAGCCCCAGCATTTT. This gives the protein CASSLQGASNQPQHF.

This clone appeared a single time. The chain joins TRBV27 to TRBJ2-7; possible D gene TRBD1, 6 bases. Germline CDR1 and CDR2: MNHEY and SMNVEV (reference sequence). The CDR3 is 14 amino acids. V was shortened by 5 bases and J by 2 bases, with 13 bases between the two germline ends. CDR3 DNA sequence: TGTGCCAGCAGTACACAGGGATTTCCCTACGAGCAGTACTTC. Amino acid sequence: CASSTQGFPYEQYF.

This sequence joins TRBV5-1 and TRBJ2-1; D possibly corresponds to TRBD2 (5 bases). The V gene's germline CDR1 is SGHRS and CDR2 YFSETQ. V shed 6 bases and J shed 0 bases, with 13 bases lying between them. CDR3 length equals 15 residues. The CDR3 nucleotides read TGCGCCAGCACCTGGACTCTCAGCTCCTACAATGAGCAGTTCTTC. This encodes CASTWTLSSYNEQFF.